This T cell receptor beta chain was captured in a study of shared clonotypes between healthy human individuals. Regarding the study as a whole: Richness estimates generally favored naive over memory subsets. Specimens sampled were limited to blood, with tissue repertoires likely differing.

Data came from immunoSEQ multiplex PCR; TCRdb stores just in-frame clones and leaves some out. The table shows nearly 750,000 clones, with 72% occurring only once. With 2 bases clipped from V and 5 bases from J, the junction kept 7 bases outside the gene matches. Germline V gene lookup returns CDR1 MNHNS and CDR2 SASEGT. CDR3 length: 16 residues. This clone was seen ten or more times. Antigen unknown. Specimen: memory CD4+ T cells sorted from blood. Specified subset: CD45RA-negative fraction. The source of this sequence is a woman aged 25 to 39 in good health. The J gene is TRBJ1-5, the V gene TRBV6-1, with 9 bases aligning to TRBD1. Written as DNA, the CDR3 is TGTGCCAGCAGTGAACGGGACAGGGACTTCTATCAGCCCCAGCATTTT. Amino acids: CASSERDRDFYQPQHF.